Following are 28 T cell receptor beta chains from one sample sequenced in a study of CXCR3-negative and CXCR3-positive naive CD8 T cells. General study findings and limits: Naive cells that were CXCR3-positive had more hydrophobic TRB CDR3s (compared with CXCR3-negative naive cells).

The TRB libraries of cDNA were built by UMI-labeled 5' RACE. TCRdb reprocessed the 5' RACE reads, with one entry per CDR3 protein and no DNA. The sample totals approximately 98,000 distinct CDR3 sequences; its top ten clones hold about 1.1%. No antigen is known for these receptors. The sequenced material came from naive CXCR3+ CD8+ T cells from blood. The subset denotes: CD45RO-CCR7+CD27+CD95- naive CD8+ T cells expressing CXCR3 (TNR3+). The receptors derive from a human donor in good health. Some clones in this sample may be carry-over from other donors' samples.

The chain couples TRBV25-1 to TRBJ2-7; the D gene TCRdb calls, TRBD1, cannot be checked with no DNA. Germline CDR1 MGHDK, CDR2 SYGVNS. The CDR3 is made up of 13 amino acids. The CDR3 here is CASRGVGAYEQYF.

The chain employs TRBV7-9 and TRBJ1-1. The germline V gene has CDR1 SEHNR and CDR2 FQNEAQ (reference sequence). The length of the CDR3 is 11 residues. The CDR3 spells CASRSNTEAFF.

The chain couples TRBV21-1 to TRBJ2-3; no DNA is available, so the TRBD1 call from TCRdb remains unchecked. TRBV21-1 represents a pseudogene. This CDR3 contains 18 residues. CDR3 amino acids: CASSKGMPGGAGTDTQYF.

V is TRBV6-4 and J is TRBJ2-2. The germline CDR1 and CDR2 sequences are MRHNA and SNTAGT. The CDR3 contains 14 residues. CDR3 in amino acids: CASSENIRAGELFF.

V usage is TRBV7-8 and J usage is TRBJ1-2. Per germline, CDR1 SGHVS and CDR2 FQNEAQ. This CDR3 has 13 amino acids. The CDR3 loop is CASSPGLNYGYTF.

The chain joins TRBV21-1 to TRBJ1-2; the D call from TCRdb, TRBD1, cannot be confirmed without DNA. TRBV21-1 is reported as a pseudogene. CDR3 length: 15 amino acids. CDR3 sequence reads: CASSSRDAASLGYTF.

The V call is TRBV29-1, the J call TRBJ2-7; as DNA is missing, the TRBD1 call by TCRdb cannot be tested. From germline, CDR1 is SQVTM and CDR2 ANQGSEA. The CDR3 runs 13 residues. The CDR3 loop is CSVDGTGDYEQYF.

CDR3 amino acids: CSARDSLYEQYF. The chain recombines TRBV20-1 with TRBJ2-7. CDR3 length equals 12 residues. Germline V gene sequence: CDR1 DFQATT, CDR2 SNEGSKA (reference sequence).

The V call is TRBV12-5, the J call TRBJ2-7; TCRdb lists TRBD1, though no DNA is available to test this call. The CDR3 sequence is 17 residues long. Per germline, CDR1 LGHNT and CDR2 FRNRAP. CDR3 sequence reads: CASGLTFRDRFSYEQYF.

This sequence joins TRBV21-1 and TRBJ1-2; TCRdb designates TRBD1, a call that cannot be tested without DNA. TRBV21-1 has pseudogene status. The CDR3 is 16 residues long. Here the CDR3 reads CASSKVKTGGRRGYTF.

The genes are TRBV6-1 and TRBJ1-6; no DNA is available, so the TRBD1 call from TCRdb remains unchecked. Per the germline V gene, CDR1 is MNHNS and CDR2 is SASEGT. The CDR3 is 15 residues long. The CDR3 sequence is CASSELTGDNSPLHF.

The V gene is TRBV6-2 or TRBV6-3, the J gene TRBJ2-5; without DNA, the TCRdb call of TRBD1 cannot be checked. The germline CDR1 and CDR2 sequences are MNHEY and SVGEGT. This CDR3 contains 16 residues. CDR3 in amino acids: CASSYSKGEGAETQYF.

The chain has TRBV7-3 and TRBJ2-4; TCRdb's D gene call, TRBD2, goes unchecked for lack of DNA. Germline CDR1 is SGHTA and CDR2 is FQGTGA. This CDR3 has 14 residues. The CDR3 loop reads CASSLFPPADIQYF.

The chain couples TRBV5-1 to TRBJ2-7. The germline V gene encodes CDR1 SGHRS and CDR2 YFSETQ. The CDR3 contains 14 residues. The CDR3 here is CASQSATTSYEQYF.

V gene TRBV23-1 combines with J gene TRBJ2-7; TCRdb designates TRBD1, a call that cannot be tested without DNA. TRBV23-1 is an ORF; its function is uncertain. The CDR3 extends over 16 amino acids. CDR3 region: CASSPGQADFFYEQYF.

This chain links TRBV28 with TRBJ2-7; TCRdb calls TRBD1, which cannot be checked without DNA. Germline V CDR1 and CDR2: MDHEN, SYDVKM. This CDR3 contains 12 residues. Here the CDR3 reads CASRTGAYEQYF.

The V and J genes are TRBV29-1 and TRBJ2-3; the D call of TRBD2 rests on TCRdb alone, since no DNA is present to check it. Germline V gives CDR1 SQVTM, CDR2 ANQGSEA. The CDR3 has 15 residues. The CDR3 sequence: CSVLPLAGHTDTQYF.

The chain combines TRBV12-3 or TRBV12-4 with TRBJ2-3; TCRdb outputs TRBD1, but without DNA this stays unchecked. This CDR3 comprises 16 residues. CDR3 sequence reads: CASSFRDRVPTDTQYF.

This sequence joins TRBV7-3 and TRBJ1-1. CDR3 length: 13 amino acids. The germline V gene has CDR1 SGHTA and CDR2 FQGTGA. The CDR3 sequence: CASSYLWNTEAFF.

This chain connects TRBV7-2 to TRBJ2-2; TCRdb gives TRBD2 as the D gene, but with no DNA this cannot be confirmed. The CDR3 is made up of 17 amino acids. Germline CDR1 reads SGHTA; CDR2 reads FQGNSA. The CDR3 sequence: CASSFPALTSAAGELFF.

The chain couples TRBV28 to TRBJ1-5. Looked up from germline, CDR1 is MDHEN and CDR2 is SYDVKM. This CDR3 comprises 13 residues. The chain's CDR3 is CATLTDHNQPQHF.

The chain recombines TRBV12-3 or TRBV12-4 with TRBJ1-1; TCRdb's D gene call, TRBD1, goes unchecked for lack of DNA. The CDR3 has 15 amino acids. CDR3 loop: CASSLRQGAYTEAFF.

This chain connects TRBV7-2 to TRBJ1-1. Germline CDR1 and CDR2: SGHTA and FQGNSA. The CDR3 consists of 17 residues. CDR3 loop: CASSLGRTGLMNTEAFF. Drawing the rest from reference TRBV7-2 and TRBJ1-1, the complete variable domain is GAGVSQSPSNKVTEKGKDVELRCDPISGHTALYWYRQSLGQGLEFLIYFQGNSAPDKSGLPSDRFSAERTGGSVSTLTIQRTQQEDSAVYLCASSLGRTGLMNTEAFFGQGTRLTVV.

V and J are TRBV3-1 and TRBJ1-4. Germline CDR1 LGHDT, CDR2 YNNKEL (reference sequence). CDR3 size: 13 residues. CDR3 loop: CARVRQGNEKLFF.

The chain couples TRBV4-1 to TRBJ1-5; TCRdb picks TRBD1, but there is no DNA to check that call. The CDR3 length is 15 residues. The germline V gene has CDR1 MGHRA and CDR2 YSYEKL. CDR3 in amino acids: CASSNRQGVSQPQHF.

The chain carries TRBV5-1 and TRBJ2-7; TCRdb lists TRBD1, though no DNA is available to test this call. The CDR3 spans 15 residues. From germline, CDR1 is SGHRS and CDR2 YFSETQ. CDR3: CASSLWDGESEEQYF.

This chain connects TRBV7-9 to TRBJ1-4; TCRdb lists TRBD1, though no DNA is available to test this call. Germline V lookup: CDR1 SEHNR, CDR2 FQNEAQ (reference sequence). The CDR3 runs 14 residues. CDR3 sequence reads: CASSPEPGGEKLFF.

The chain has TRBV4-3 and TRBJ1-5; TCRdb gives TRBD1 as the D gene, but with no DNA this cannot be confirmed. This CDR3 contains 16 residues. Germline V gene lookup returns CDR1 LGHNA and CDR2 YSLEER. The CDR3 sequence: CSSSQGTGESNQPQHF.